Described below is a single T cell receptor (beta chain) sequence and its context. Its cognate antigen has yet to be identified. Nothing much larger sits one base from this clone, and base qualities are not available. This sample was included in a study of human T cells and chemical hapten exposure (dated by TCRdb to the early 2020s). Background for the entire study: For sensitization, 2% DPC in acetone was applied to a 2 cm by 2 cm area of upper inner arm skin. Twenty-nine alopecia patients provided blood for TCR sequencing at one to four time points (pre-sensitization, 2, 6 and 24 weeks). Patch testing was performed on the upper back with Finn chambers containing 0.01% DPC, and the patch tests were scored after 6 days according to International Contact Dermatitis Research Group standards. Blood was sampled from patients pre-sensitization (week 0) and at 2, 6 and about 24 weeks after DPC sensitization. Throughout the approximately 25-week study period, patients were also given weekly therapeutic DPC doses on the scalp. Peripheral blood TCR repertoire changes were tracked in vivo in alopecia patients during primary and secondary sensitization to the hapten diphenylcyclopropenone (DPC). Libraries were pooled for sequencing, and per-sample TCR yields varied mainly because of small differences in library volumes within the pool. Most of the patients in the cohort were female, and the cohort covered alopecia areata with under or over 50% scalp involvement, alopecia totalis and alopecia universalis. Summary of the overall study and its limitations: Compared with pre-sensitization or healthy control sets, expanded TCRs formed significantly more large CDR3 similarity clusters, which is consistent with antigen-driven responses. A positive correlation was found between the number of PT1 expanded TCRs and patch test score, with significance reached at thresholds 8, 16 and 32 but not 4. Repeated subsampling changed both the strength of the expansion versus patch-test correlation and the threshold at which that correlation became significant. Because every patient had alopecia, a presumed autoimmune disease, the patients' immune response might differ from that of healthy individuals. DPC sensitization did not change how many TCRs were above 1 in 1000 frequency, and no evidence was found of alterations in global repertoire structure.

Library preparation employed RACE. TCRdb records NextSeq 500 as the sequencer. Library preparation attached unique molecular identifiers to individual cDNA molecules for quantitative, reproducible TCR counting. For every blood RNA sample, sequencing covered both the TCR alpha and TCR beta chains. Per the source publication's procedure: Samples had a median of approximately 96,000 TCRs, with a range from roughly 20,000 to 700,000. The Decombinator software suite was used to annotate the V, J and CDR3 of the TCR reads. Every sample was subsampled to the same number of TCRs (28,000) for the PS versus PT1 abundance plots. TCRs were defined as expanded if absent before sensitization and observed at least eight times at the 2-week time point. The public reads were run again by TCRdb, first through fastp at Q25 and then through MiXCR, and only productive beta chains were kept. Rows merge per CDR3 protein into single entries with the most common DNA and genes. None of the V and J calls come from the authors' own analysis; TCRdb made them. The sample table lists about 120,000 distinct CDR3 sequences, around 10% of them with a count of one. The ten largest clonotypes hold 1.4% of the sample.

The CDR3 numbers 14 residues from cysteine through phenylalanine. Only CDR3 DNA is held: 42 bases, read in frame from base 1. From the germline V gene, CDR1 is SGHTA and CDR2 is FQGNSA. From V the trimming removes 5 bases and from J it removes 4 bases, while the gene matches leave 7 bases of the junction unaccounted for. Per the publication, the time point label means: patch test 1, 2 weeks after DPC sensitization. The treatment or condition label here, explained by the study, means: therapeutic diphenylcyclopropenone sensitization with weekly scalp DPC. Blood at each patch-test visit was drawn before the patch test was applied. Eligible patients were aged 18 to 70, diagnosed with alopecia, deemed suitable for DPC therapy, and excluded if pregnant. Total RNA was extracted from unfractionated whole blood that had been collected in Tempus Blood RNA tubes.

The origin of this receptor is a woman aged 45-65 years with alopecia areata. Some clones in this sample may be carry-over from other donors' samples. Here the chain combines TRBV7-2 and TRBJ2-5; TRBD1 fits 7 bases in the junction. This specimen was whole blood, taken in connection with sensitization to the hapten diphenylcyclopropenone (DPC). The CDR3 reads CASSTRQGRETQYF. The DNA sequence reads TGTGCCAGCAGCACGAGACAGGGTCGAGAGACCCAGTACTTC. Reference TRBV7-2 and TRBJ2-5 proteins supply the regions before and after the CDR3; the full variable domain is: GAGVSQSPSNKVTEKGKDVELRCDPISGHTALYWYRQSLGQGLEFLIYFQGNSAPDKSGLPSDRFSAERTGGSVSTLTIQRTQQEDSAVYLCASSTRQGRETQYFGPGTRLLVL.